These T cell receptor beta chains were read from a single sample in a study of T cells in Graves' hyperthyroidism and ophthalmopathy. TCRdb analysed the multiplex PCR reads with MiXCR anew, one entry per CDR3 protein. This table holds 400,000 to 600,000 distinct CDR3 sequences, less than 25% found once. Sequencing used blood. The receptors derive from a young man with Graves' hyperthyroidism. Each CDR3 is given with its conserved first and last residue. D genes are given only for firm matches. For some rows the clone size is stated as once, few or many, or as a class when expanded; others skip it.

v_call	j_call	d_call	clone_size	cdr3_aa	cdr3_nt
TRBV7-8	TRBJ2-5	.	many	CASSLAAGYQETQYF	TGTGCCAGCAGCTTAGCCGCGGGTTATCAAGAGACCCAGTACTTC
TRBV6-2/TRBV6-3	TRBJ1-1	.	few	CASSPLLGGTDAFF	TGTGCCAGCAGTCCCCTACTCGGGGGCACTGATGCTTTCTTT
TRBV12-3/TRBV12-4	TRBJ1-2	TRBD1	many	CASSWGQVSYGYTF	TGTGCCAGCAGTTGGGGACAGGTGTCCTATGGCTACACCTTC
TRBV5-1	TRBJ2-7	.	many	CASSAGPDPSYEQYF	TGCGCCAGCAGCGCGGGTCCTGATCCTTCCTACGAGCAGTACTTC
TRBV5-1	TRBJ2-4	TRBD2	.	CASSLTAGPAKNIQYF	TGCGCCAGCAGCTTGACAGCGGGACCAGCCAAAAACATTCAGTACTTC
TRBV30	TRBJ1-6	.	many	CAWDRYNSPLHF	TGTGCCTGGGACAGATATAATTCACCCCTCCACTTT
TRBV30	TRBJ1-2	TRBD1	many	CAWSLPTGALTYGYTF	TGTGCCTGGAGTCTACCGACAGGGGCGCTTACCTATGGCTACACCTTC
TRBV20-1	TRBJ1-1	.	few	CSAADGLNTEAFF	TGCAGTGCGGCGGACGGATTGAACACTGAAGCTTTCTTT
TRBV29-1	TRBJ2-2	.	few	CSVEDRIGGRNTGELCF	TGCAGCGTTGAAGATAGAATCGGGGGGCGTAACACCGGGGAGCTGTGTTTT
TRBV6-4	TRBJ1-5	.	few	CASSPNRGGPGEGNQPQHF	TGTGCCAGCAGCCCCAACAGAGGGGGGCCCGGTGAGGGCAATCAGCCCCAGCATTTT
TRBV28	TRBJ2-7	TRBD2	.	CASSLFGRQGSSYEQYF	TGTGCCAGCAGTTTATTCGGGAGGCAGGGTAGCTCCTACGAGCAGTACTTC
TRBV20-1	TRBJ1-1	.	many	CSARVGTEAFF	TGCAGTGCTAGAGTGGGCACTGAAGCTTTCTTT
TRBV2	TRBJ1-1	.	many	CASSDLGGLDTEAFF	TGTGCCAGCAGTGACCTGGGTGGCTTAGACACTGAAGCTTTCTTT
TRBV20-1	TRBJ1-5	.	many	CSATPPGRSNQPQHF	TGCAGTGCTACCCCCCCGGGCAGAAGCAATCAGCCCCAGCATTTT
TRBV2	TRBJ2-5	TRBD1	many	CARGDRARETQYF	TGTGCCAGGGGGGACAGGGCTAGAGAGACCCAGTACTTC
TRBV5-5	TRBJ1-1	.	many	CASSLEGAFRTEAFF	TGTGCCAGCAGCTTGGAGGGAGCCTTTAGGACTGAAGCTTTCTTT
TRBV28	TRBJ2-2	.	many	CASSFSNTGELFF	TGTGCCAGCAGTTTTTCGAACACCGGGGAGCTGTTTTTT
TRBV28	TRBJ1-5	.	.	CAITGRGSNQPQHF	TGTGCCATCACAGGGAGGGGAAGCAATCAGCCCCAGCATTTT
TRBV6-1	TRBJ1-6	TRBD1	many	CASTRDRSSYNSPLHF	TGTGCCAGCACCCGGGACAGAAGCTCCTATAATTCACCCCTCCACTTT
TRBV6-5	TRBJ1-2	.	many	CASSSLGREGYTF	TGTGCCAGCAGTTCCCTCGGTAGGGAAGGCTACACCTTC
TRBV3-1	TRBJ2-7	.	many	CASSQMGSYEQYF	TGTGCCAGCAGCCAAATGGGCTCCTACGAGCAGTACTTC
TRBV29-1	TRBJ1-5	.	many	CSAVFRDSNQPQHF	TGCAGCGCGGTCTTCCGGGATAGCAATCAGCCCCAGCATTTT
TRBV6-1	TRBJ2-2	TRBD1	many	CASSTPGQGETGELFF	TGTGCCAGCAGTACACCGGGACAGGGGGAGACCGGGGAGCTGTTTTTT
TRBV7-8	TRBJ1-1	TRBD1	few	CASSSIRDSLMNTEAFF	TGTGCCAGCAGCTCGATCCGGGACAGCCTAATGAACACTGAAGCTTTCTTT
TRBV2	TRBJ1-2	.	many	CASKVGYTF	TGTGCCAGCAAGGTTGGCTACACCTTC
TRBV24-1	TRBJ2-5	.	once	CATSRAEETQYF	TGTGCCACCAGTCGGGCAGAAGAGACCCAGTACTTC
TRBV28	TRBJ1-5	.	many	CASSLGAAPSNQPQHF	TGTGCCAGCAGTTTAGGGGCAGCCCCTAGCAATCAGCCCCAGCATTTT
TRBV13	TRBJ2-2	.	many	CASSFLTSTGELFF	TGTGCCAGCAGTTTCCTTACTAGTACCGGGGAGCTGTTTTTT
TRBV18	TRBJ2-7	.	many	CASPRSSYEQYF	TGTGCCAGCCCACGGAGCTCCTACGAGCAGTACTTC
TRBV12-3/TRBV12-4	TRBJ1-2	.	.	CATQGRKYGYTF	TGTGCCACCCAGGGGCGGAAGTATGGCTACACCTTC
TRBV7-8	TRBJ2-4	.	many	CASSWGEGDYGKNIQYF	TGTGCCAGCAGCTGGGGGGAGGGGGATTACGGCAAAAACATTCAGTACTTC
TRBV4-1	TRBJ1-5	.	.	CASSQGTGLNQPQHF	TGCGCCAGCAGCCAAGGTACAGGCCTCAATCAGCCCCAGCATTTT
TRBV6-5	TRBJ2-7	.	many	CASKGAGSYEQYF	TGTGCCAGCAAAGGGGCGGGCTCCTACGAGCAGTACTTC
TRBV11-1	TRBJ2-7	.	.	CASSSGYGLEQYF	TGTGCCAGCAGTTCAGGATATGGATTAGAGCAGTACTTC
TRBV6-5	TRBJ1-5	.	many	CASSYSGDNNQPQHF	TGTGCCAGCAGTTACTCTGGAGACAACAATCAGCCCCAGCATTTT
TRBV11-1	TRBJ1-2	.	many	CASSLAEREPNGGYTF	TGTGCCAGCAGCTTAGCGGAACGAGAGCCGAATGGTGGCTACACCTTC
TRBV19	TRBJ2-7	.	.	CASSIVGPGEQYF	TGTGCCAGTAGTATCGTAGGCCCAGGGGAGCAGTACTTC
TRBV20-1	TRBJ2-5	.	many	CSANGRQETQYF	TGCAGTGCTAATGGGAGACAAGAGACCCAGTACTTC
TRBV12-3/TRBV12-4	TRBJ2-3	TRBD2	many	CASSLTGGSTDTQYF	TGTGCCAGCAGTTTAACGGGGGGGTCCACAGATACGCAGTATTTT
TRBV28	TRBJ2-5	TRBD2	.	CASSLASGGEETQYF	TGTGCCAGCAGTTTGGCTAGCGGGGGGGAAGAGACCCAGTACTTC